These 15 T cell receptor beta chains were sequenced from one sample in a study of blood T cell repertoires in COVID-19. Sequenced by immunoSEQ multiplex PCR; TCRdb stores in-frame clones only, minus some. The sample lists a few hundred thousand clones; approximately 92% were seen once. Sequencing was carried out using peripheral blood. The source is a person aged 18 to 35 with COVID-19, enrolled during active disease.

The rearrangement links TRBV23-1 to TRBJ1-6, with 8 nucleotides matching TRBD1. TRBV23-1 is labeled an ORF, and its function is uncertain. V shed 4 bases, J shed 14 bases, and the junction held 13 bases outside the gene matches. The CDR3 covers 15 residues. The chain's CDR3 is CASSPRDRRFPSLHF. CDR3 bases: TGCGCCAGCAGTCCCCGGGACAGGAGATTTCCTTCCCTCCACTTT.

The chain joins TRBV18 to TRBJ2-3; weak D call: TRBD1 (6 bases). Germline CDR1 reads KGHSH; CDR2 reads LQKENI. V lost 1 base and J 0 bases, leaving 11 bases between the germline ends. This CDR3 spans 16 amino acids. The CDR3 region is CASSPQSRGSTDTQYF. The CDR3, as DNA: TGTGCCAGCTCACCACAGTCAAGGGGGAGCACAGATACGCAGTATTTT.

The gene calls are TRBV24-1 and TRBJ2-3; the D gene is possibly TRBD1 (5 bases). The CDR3 spans 12 residues. Germline V gene lookup returns CDR1 KGHDR and CDR2 SFDVKD. The V and J ends lost 6 bases and 3 bases respectively, with 6 bases between them. This CDR3 is CATSRQTDTQYF. The DNA for the CDR3 is TGTGCCACCAGTCGACAGACAGATACGCAGTATTTT.

In its sample, this clone was seen a few times. This same CDR3 is encoded by further DNA sequences in the sample. The gene calls are TRBV11-2 and TRBJ1-1, with 8 bases identical to TRBD1. The germline CDR1 and CDR2 sequences are SGHAT and FQNNGV. The CDR3 loop spans 14 amino acids. The J segment lost 4 bases and the V segment lost 6 bases, leaving 7 bases of the junction unmatched. The CDR3 DNA sequence: TGTGCCAGCAGTGCCGGACAGGGCTCCACTGAAGCTTTCTTT. As protein: CASSAGQGSTEAFF. Looking up the rest from reference TRBV11-2 and TRBJ1-1 gives the full variable domain: EAGVAQSPRYKIIEKRQSVAFWCNPISGHATLYWYQQILGQGPKLLIQFQNNGVVDDSQLPKDRFSAERLKGVDSTLKIQPAKLEDSAVYLCASSAGQGSTEAFFGQGTRLTVV.

This clone was counted once. The chain recombines TRBV9 with TRBJ2-7, with 10 bases identical to TRBD1. Unmatched junction bases numbered 4, after V lost 0 bases and J lost 4 bases. The length of the CDR3 is 15 residues. CDR1 and CDR2 (germline): SGDLS, YYNGEE. The CDR3 nucleotides are TGTGCCAGCAGCGTAGAGGTGGGACAGGGGTACGAGCAGTACTTC. Translating gives CASSVEVGQGYEQYF.

This clone was counted between two and nine times. This chain connects TRBV4-1 to TRBJ1-3; D remains ambiguous. The CDR3 runs to 14 residues. Germline values: CDR1 MGHRA, CDR2 YSYEKL. V shed 5 bases and J shed 4 bases, with 12 bases lying between them. CDR3 residues: CASSRAEGGNTIYF. CDR3 in DNA: TGCGCCAGCAGCAGAGCCGAGGGCGGAAACACCATATATTTT.

The chain has TRBV28 and TRBJ1-2; D is possibly TRBD1 (6 bases). Trimming removed 4 bases at V and 7 bases at J, with 19 bases between. Germline values: CDR1 MDHEN, CDR2 SYDVKM. The CDR3 has 15 amino acids. CDR3 sequence (DNA): TGTGCCAGCAGTTCCTCACAATACAGGGTTGGTGGCTACACCTTC. Translating gives CASSSSQYRVGGYTF.

The genes are TRBV2 and TRBJ2-2; D remains unclear. Germline V gene lookup returns CDR1 SNHLY and CDR2 FYNNEI. This CDR3 spans 14 amino acids. Trimming stripped 4 bases from V and 1 base from J, with 7 bases between. This chain's CDR3 is CASSATVNTGELFF. In nucleotides, the CDR3 is TGTGCCAGCAGTGCCACAGTGAACACCGGGGAGCTGTTTTTT.

V and J are TRBV5-1 and TRBJ1-4; 8 nucleotides agree with TRBD1. Germline loops: CDR1 SGHRS, CDR2 YFSETQ. The CDR3 runs to 14 residues. The V segment lost 3 bases and the J segment 8 bases; nucleotides outside the gene matches: 6. CDR3 nucleotides: TGCGCCAGCAGCTCGGACAGGGAGGGGGAAAAACTGTTTTTT. It yields the protein CASSSDREGEKLFF.

V is TRBV13 and J is TRBJ2-6, with 9 bases identical to TRBD1. V lost 5 bases, J lost 0 bases, and 8 bases stayed unmatched. This CDR3 contains 18 residues. Germline V lookup: CDR1 PRHDT, CDR2 FYEKMQ (reference sequence). The CDR3 DNA follows: TGTGCCAGCAGCCCCCGACAGGGGGTGTTCTCTGGGGCCAACGTCCTGACTTTC. Translated, it gives CASSPRQGVFSGANVLTF.

The chain is built from TRBV5-5 and TRBJ1-1; D is undetermined. Trimming shortened V by 4 bases and J by 0 bases, and 10 bases separated the two germline ends. The CDR3 totals 14 residues. From germline, CDR1 is SGHKS and CDR2 YYEKEE (reference sequence). The CDR3 here is CASSQQALNTEAFF. CDR3 nucleotides: TGTGCCAGCAGCCAGCAGGCGCTGAACACTGAAGCTTTCTTT.

This clone was found a few times. The V and J genes are TRBV11-2 and TRBJ2-3; D is uncertain. The CDR3 is made up of 12 amino acids. V lost 3 bases to trimming and J lost 3 bases, with 4 bases between them. The V gene's germline CDR1 is SGHAT and CDR2 FQNNGV. The CDR3 spells CASSFITDTQYF. DNA of the CDR3: TGTGCCAGCAGCTTTATAACAGATACGCAGTATTTT.

The chain joins TRBV6-5 to TRBJ2-3; no firm D call. The germline CDR1 and CDR2 sequences are MNHEY and SVGAGI. CDR3 length: 15 amino acids. Trimming removed 6 bases at V and 0 bases at J, with 13 bases between. This chain's CDR3 is CASRIGGTSTDTQYF. CDR3 nucleotides: TGTGCCAGCAGGATCGGCGGTACTAGCACAGATACGCAGTATTTT.

The chain employs TRBV18 and TRBJ2-1, with D possibly being TRBD2 (6 bases). Germline lookup yields CDR1 KGHSH and CDR2 LQKENI. V lost 6 bases, J lost 5 bases, and 17 bases lay in between. This CDR3 contains 15 residues. CDR3 loop: CASSTAVAVHNEQFF. CDR3 in DNA: TGTGCCAGCTCGACGGCGGTAGCGGTGCACAATGAGCAGTTCTTC.

The V gene is TRBV24-1, the J gene TRBJ1-5; TRBD1 matches 8 bases. The junction had 6 bases not matched to a gene; V was cut back by 3 bases and J by 6 bases. Germline CDR1 KGHDR, CDR2 SFDVKD. The length of the CDR3 is 15 residues. The CDR3 DNA sequence: TGTGCCACCAGTGATGCCCGACAGGGGTCTCAGCCCCAGCATTTT. The encoded protein is CATSDARQGSQPQHF.